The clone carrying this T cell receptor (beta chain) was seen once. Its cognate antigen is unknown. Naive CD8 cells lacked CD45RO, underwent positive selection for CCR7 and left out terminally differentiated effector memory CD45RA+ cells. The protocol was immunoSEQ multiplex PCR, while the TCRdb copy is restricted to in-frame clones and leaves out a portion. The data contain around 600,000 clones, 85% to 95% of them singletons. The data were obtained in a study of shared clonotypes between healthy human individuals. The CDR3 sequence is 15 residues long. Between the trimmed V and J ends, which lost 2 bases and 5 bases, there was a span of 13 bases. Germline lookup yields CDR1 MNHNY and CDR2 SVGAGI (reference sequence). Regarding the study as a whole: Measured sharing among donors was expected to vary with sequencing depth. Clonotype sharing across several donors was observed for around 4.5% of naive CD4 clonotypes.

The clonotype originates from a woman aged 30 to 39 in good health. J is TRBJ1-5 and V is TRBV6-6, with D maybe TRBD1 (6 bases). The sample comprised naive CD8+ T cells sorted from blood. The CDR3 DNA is TGTGCCAGCAGTTACACTAAGACAGGTTATCAGCCCCAGCATTTT. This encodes CASSYTKTGYQPQHF.